One and the same sample provided the 16 T cell receptor beta chains below, sequenced in a study of metastatic and nonmetastatic thyroid tumors. Via MiXCR, TCRdb re-called the PCR reads. This table holds about 33,000 clones, around 17% found once. Nobody among the patients had been given any treatment before thyroid surgery. The sequenced material came from blood. Receptors were obtained from a male donor with papillary thyroid cancer or a benign thyroid nodule (not recorded which). Some clones in this sample may be carry-over from other donors' samples.

The CDR3 sequence is CASSSHRNQPQHF. DNA of the CDR3: TGTGCCAGCAGTTCCCACAGGAATCAGCCCCAGCATTTT. J is TRBJ1-5 and V is TRBV12-3 or TRBV12-4, with D possibly being TRBD1 (5 bases). The CDR3 sequence is 13 residues long. V lost 4 bases to trimming and J lost 4 bases, with 8 bases between them.

By proportion, this clone is medium-sized. The chain has TRBV27 and TRBJ1-6, with 7 positions matching TRBD1. In germline, CDR1 is MNHEY, CDR2 SMNVEV (reference sequence). CDR3 length: 15 residues. V lost 3 bases, J lost 5 bases, and 4 bases stayed unmatched. DNA for the CDR3: TGTGCCAGCAGTTTCTGGGACAGAGATAATTCACCCCTCCACTTT. Its protein product is CASSFWDRDNSPLHF.

This clone was recorded at least ten times. It may be a read error: a sequence one base away is much more abundant. The V call is TRBV20-1, the J call TRBJ2-5, with D possibly matching TRBD2 (6 bases). This CDR3 region has 17 residues. Per the germline V gene, CDR1 is DFQATT and CDR2 is SNEGSKA (reference sequence). CDR3 sequence: CSARAPRGLAIQGTQYF. The CDR3 DNA reads TGCAGTGCTAGAGCACCCCGCGGGCTAGCGATACAAGGGACCCAGTACTTC.

This clone has just a few counts. The chain uses TRBV12-3 or TRBV12-4 and TRBJ1-5, with D perhaps TRBD1 (5 bases). There are 12 residues in the CDR3. Trimming took off 6 bases at V and 4 bases at J, with 7 bases between the two ends. CDR3 residues: CASSQGNQPQHF. DNA of the CDR3: TGTGCCAGCAGCCAGGGAAATCAGCCCCAGCATTTT.

In this sample, this clone turned up many times. The chain's CDR3 is CASSPHGYGQPQHF. DNA of the CDR3: TGTGCCAGCAGCCCGCATGGGTACGGCCAGCCCCAGCATTTT. V and J are TRBV7-6 and TRBJ1-5; D ambiguous. The CDR3 is 14 residues long. V was clipped by 5 bases and J by 7 bases, with 15 bases between them. Germline loops: CDR1 SGHVS, CDR2 FNYEAQ.

By sample fraction, this clone is medium-sized. V and J are TRBV6-1 and TRBJ1-5; D is uncertain. V was shortened by 7 bases and J by 0 bases, with 16 bases between the two germline ends. The CDR3 has 16 amino acids. Germline lookup yields CDR1 MNHNS and CDR2 SASEGT. Here the CDR3 reads CASTQGKEYSNQPQHF. CDR3 nucleotide sequence: TGTGCCAGCACTCAAGGCAAGGAGTATAGCAATCAGCCCCAGCATTTT.

V gene TRBV10-1 combines with J gene TRBJ2-7, with 7 bases aligning to TRBD1. With 6 bases clipped from V and 3 bases from J, the junction kept 11 bases outside the gene matches. The CDR3 has 15 residues. Looked up from germline, CDR1 is WNHNN and CDR2 is SYGVQD (reference sequence). The CDR3 reads CASSRYVTGCYEQYF. CDR3 in DNA: TGCGCCAGCAGCCGCTACGTGACAGGGTGCTACGAGCAGTACTTC.

This clone was found a few times. The rearrangement uses TRBV6-2 or TRBV6-3 and TRBJ1-5; D gene uncertain. The ends were cut back, 3 bases at V and 5 bases at J, with 5 bases in the middle. Germline CDR1 and CDR2: MNHEY and SVGEGT. The CDR3 has 12 residues. CDR3: CASSYWDQPQHF. Here the CDR3 DNA reads TGTGCCAGCAGTTATTGGGATCAGCCCCAGCATTTT.

The rearrangement links TRBV6-1 to TRBJ2-3; no definite D call. The CDR3 extends over 12 amino acids. Germline V CDR1 and CDR2: MNHNS, SASEGT. Trimming removed 7 bases from V and 2 bases from J, with 7 bases in between. The CDR3 DNA is TGTGCCAGCAAAGTGGACACAGATACGCAGTATTTT. It translates to CASKVDTDTQYF.

In its sample, this clone was seen many times. The rearrangement joins TRBV6-4 to TRBJ2-1, with 7 nucleotides matching TRBD2. The V and J ends lost 3 bases and 4 bases, in that order; junction bases with no gene match: 6. The CDR3 is 15 residues long. Germline CDR1 MRHNA, CDR2 SNTAGT. This CDR3 reads CASSEEAGRYNEQFF. In DNA, the CDR3 is TGTGCCAGCAGTGAGGAAGCGGGGAGGTACAATGAGCAGTTCTTC.

Turning to this clone: A much more abundant neighbour one base away suggests this may be a read error. The chain has TRBV3-1 and TRBJ2-3; D is undetermined. CDR1 is LGHDT, CDR2 YNNKEL, per germline (reference sequence). This CDR3 is built from 11 residues. The CDR3 is CVSRQFDTQYF. CDR3 in DNA: TGTGTCAGCAGGCAGTTTGATACGCAGTATTTT.

This clone was counted at least ten times. This CDR3 is CASSFQFVTNEKLFF. CDR3 nucleotide sequence: TGTGCCAGCAGTTTCCAATTTGTTACTAATGAAAAACTGTTTTTT. This chain links TRBV28 with TRBJ1-4; D gene ambiguous. In germline, CDR1 is MDHEN, CDR2 SYDVKM. CDR3 length: 15 residues. Trimming pared 3 bases from V and 2 bases from J, leaving 10 bases between.

This clone was observed a single time. The chain combines TRBV25-1 with TRBJ2-5, with 8 positions matching TRBD1. This CDR3 spans 13 amino acids. Germline values: CDR1 MGHDK, CDR2 SYGVNS. J was trimmed by 5 bases and V by 9 bases; bases with no gene match: 8. The CDR3 bases are TGTGCCAGTTCTCAGGGGGCTCGGGAGACCCAGTACTTC. Translated: CASSQGARETQYF.

This clone was seen a handful of times. J is TRBJ1-1 and V is TRBV6-1; 11 bases align to TRBD1. The germline gives CDR1 MNHNS, CDR2 SASEGT. With 5 bases clipped from V and 7 bases from J, the junction kept 9 bases outside the gene matches. This CDR3 contains 15 residues. CDR3 loop: CASSLTGTGGIEAFF. The CDR3 DNA reads TGTGCCAGCAGTCTTACCGGGACAGGGGGTATTGAAGCTTTCTTT.

Of note for this clone: Being one base from a much bigger clone, this may be a read error. Other nucleotide sequences in the sample specify the same CDR3. The chain uses TRBV5-1 and TRBJ2-3; D not certain. Deletions cut 3 bases from V and 6 bases from J, with 8 bases between. Germline V CDR1 and CDR2: SGHRS, YFSETQ. The CDR3 is made up of 12 amino acids. The CDR3 DNA reads TGCGCCAGCAGCTCGGAAAGGGATACGCAGTATTTT. This translates into CASSSERDTQYF.

The chain carries TRBV5-1 and TRBJ2-7, with D unclear. The germline V gene has CDR1 SGHRS and CDR2 YFSETQ. This CDR3 is 16 amino acids long. Deletions cut 4 bases from V and 4 bases from J, with 21 bases between. The CDR3, as DNA: TGCGCCAGCAGCAACCAGGTTAAGGGCCAGGATTACGAGCAGTACTTC. Encoded protein: CASSNQVKGQDYEQYF.